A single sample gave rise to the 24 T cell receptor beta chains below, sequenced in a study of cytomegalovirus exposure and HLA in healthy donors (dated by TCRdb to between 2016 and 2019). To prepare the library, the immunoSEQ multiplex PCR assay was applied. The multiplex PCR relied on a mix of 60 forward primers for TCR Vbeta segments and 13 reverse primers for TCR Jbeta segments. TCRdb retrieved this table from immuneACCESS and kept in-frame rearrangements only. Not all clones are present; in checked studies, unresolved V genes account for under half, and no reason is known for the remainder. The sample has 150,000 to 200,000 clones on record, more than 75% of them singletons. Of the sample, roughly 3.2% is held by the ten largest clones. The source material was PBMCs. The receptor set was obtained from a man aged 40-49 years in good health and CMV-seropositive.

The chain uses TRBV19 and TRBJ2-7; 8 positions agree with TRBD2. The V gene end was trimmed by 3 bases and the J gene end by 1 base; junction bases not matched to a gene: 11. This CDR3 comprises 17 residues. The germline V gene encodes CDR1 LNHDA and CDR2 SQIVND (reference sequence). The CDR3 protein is CASSMGRFGRGSYEQYF. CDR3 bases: TGTGCCAGTAGTATGGGGCGGTTCGGGAGGGGATCCTACGAGCAGTACTTC. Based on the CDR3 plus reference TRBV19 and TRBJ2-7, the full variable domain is DGGITQSPKYLFRKEGQNVTLSCEQNLNHDAMYWYRQDPGQGLRLIYYSQIVNDFQKGDIAEGYSVSREKKESFPLTVTSAQKNPTAFYLCASSMGRFGRGSYEQYFGPGTRLTVT.

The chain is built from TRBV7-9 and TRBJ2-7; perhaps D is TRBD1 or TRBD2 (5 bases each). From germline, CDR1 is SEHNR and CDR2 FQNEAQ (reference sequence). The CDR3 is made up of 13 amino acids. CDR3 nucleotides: TGTTCTAGCAGCAGACAGAAGGCCTACGAGCAGTACTTC. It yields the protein CSSSRQKAYEQYF.

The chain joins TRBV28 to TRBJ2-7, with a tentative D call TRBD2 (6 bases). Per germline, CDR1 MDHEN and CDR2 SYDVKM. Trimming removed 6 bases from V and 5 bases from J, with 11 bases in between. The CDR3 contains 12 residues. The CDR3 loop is CASRPGGDEQYF. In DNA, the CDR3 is TGTGCCAGCAGGCCAGGCGGGGACGAGCAGTACTTC.

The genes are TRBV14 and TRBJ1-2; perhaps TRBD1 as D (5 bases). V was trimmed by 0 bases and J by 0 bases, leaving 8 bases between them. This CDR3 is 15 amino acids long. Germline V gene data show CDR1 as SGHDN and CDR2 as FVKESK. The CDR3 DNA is TGTGCCAGCAGCCAAGATCGACAGACTAACTATGGCTACACCTTC. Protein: CASSQDRQTNYGYTF.

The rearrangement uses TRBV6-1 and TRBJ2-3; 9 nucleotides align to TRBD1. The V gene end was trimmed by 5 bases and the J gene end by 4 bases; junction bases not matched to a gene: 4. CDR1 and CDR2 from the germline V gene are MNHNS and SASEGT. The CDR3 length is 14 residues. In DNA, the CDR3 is TGTGCCAGCAGTTTCCGGACAGGGGCAGATACGCAGTATTTT. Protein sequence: CASSFRTGADTQYF.

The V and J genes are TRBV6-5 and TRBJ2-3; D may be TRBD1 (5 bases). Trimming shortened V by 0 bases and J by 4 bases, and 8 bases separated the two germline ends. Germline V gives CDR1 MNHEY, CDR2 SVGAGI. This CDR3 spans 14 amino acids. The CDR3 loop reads CASSYSKGADTQYF. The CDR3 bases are TGTGCCAGCAGTTACTCCAAAGGGGCAGATACGCAGTATTTT.

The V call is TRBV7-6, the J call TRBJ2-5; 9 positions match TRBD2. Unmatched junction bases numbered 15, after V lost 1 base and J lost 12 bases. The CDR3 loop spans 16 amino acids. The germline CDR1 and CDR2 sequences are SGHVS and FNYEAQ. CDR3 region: CASSLGLRGGGSGKYF. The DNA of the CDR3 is TGTGCCAGCAGCTTAGGTCTCCGCGGGGGGGGCTCCGGGAAGTACTTC.

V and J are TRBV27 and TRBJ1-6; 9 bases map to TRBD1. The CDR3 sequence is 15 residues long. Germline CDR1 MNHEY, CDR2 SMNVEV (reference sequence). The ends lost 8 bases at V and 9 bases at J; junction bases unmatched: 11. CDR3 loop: CASQTTGQGVSPLHF. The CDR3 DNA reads TGTGCCAGCCAGACCACGGGACAGGGAGTTTCACCCCTCCACTTT.

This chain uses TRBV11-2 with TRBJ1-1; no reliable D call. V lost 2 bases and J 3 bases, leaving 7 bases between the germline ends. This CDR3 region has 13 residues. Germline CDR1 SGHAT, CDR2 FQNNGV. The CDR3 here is CASSLSAYTEAFF. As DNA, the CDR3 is TGTGCCAGCAGCTTATCCGCGTACACTGAAGCTTTCTTT.

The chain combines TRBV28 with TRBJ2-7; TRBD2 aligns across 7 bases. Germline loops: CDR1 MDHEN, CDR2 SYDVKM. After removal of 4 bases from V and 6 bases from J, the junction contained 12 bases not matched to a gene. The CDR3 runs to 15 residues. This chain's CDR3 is CASSSWTQRGGEQYF. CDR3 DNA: TGTGCCAGCAGTTCCTGGACCCAGCGGGGTGGCGAGCAGTACTTC.

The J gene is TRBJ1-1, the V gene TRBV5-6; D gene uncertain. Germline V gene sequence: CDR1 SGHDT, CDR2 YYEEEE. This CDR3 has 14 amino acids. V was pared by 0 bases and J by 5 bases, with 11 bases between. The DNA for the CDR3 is TGTGCCAGCAGCTTGGGGCCGGAGGGAACTGAAGCTTTCTTT. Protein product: CASSLGPEGTEAFF.

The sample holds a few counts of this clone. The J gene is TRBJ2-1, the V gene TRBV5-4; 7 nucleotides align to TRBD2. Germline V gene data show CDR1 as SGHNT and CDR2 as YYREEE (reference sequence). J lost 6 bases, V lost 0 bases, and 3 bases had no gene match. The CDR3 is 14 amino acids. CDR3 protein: CASSLAGGFNEQFF. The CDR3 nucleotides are TGTGCCAGCAGCTTGGCGGGAGGATTCAATGAGCAGTTCTTC.

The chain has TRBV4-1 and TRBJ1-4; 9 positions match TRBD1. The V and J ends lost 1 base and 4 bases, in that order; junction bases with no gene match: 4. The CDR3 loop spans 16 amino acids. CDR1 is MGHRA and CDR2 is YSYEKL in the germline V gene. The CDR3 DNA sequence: TGCGCCAGCAGCCAAGCCGGGACAGGGAATAATGAAAAACTGTTTTTT. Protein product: CASSQAGTGNNEKLFF.

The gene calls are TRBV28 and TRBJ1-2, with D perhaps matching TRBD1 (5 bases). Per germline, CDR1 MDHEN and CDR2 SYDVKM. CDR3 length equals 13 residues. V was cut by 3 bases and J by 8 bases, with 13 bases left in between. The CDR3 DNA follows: TGTGCCAGCAGTTTGACAGCCCCTTGGGGCTACACCTTC. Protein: CASSLTAPWGYTF.

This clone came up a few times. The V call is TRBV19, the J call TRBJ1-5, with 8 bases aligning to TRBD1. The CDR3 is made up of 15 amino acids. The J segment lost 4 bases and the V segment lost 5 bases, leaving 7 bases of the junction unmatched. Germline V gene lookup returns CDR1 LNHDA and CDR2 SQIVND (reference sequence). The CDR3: CASSYTGQGNQPQHF. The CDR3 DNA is TGTGCCAGTAGTTACACCGGACAGGGTAATCAGCCCCAGCATTTT. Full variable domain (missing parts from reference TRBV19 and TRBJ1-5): DGGITQSPKYLFRKEGQNVTLSCEQNLNHDAMYWYRQDPGQGLRLIYYSQIVNDFQKGDIAEGYSVSREKKESFPLTVTSAQKNPTAFYLCASSYTGQGNQPQHFGDGTRLSIL.

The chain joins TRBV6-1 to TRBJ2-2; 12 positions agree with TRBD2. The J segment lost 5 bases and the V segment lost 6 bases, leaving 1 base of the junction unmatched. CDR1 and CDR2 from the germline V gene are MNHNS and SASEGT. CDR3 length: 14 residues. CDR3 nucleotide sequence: TGTGCCAGCAGCCTAGCGGGGGGGACCGGGGAGCTGTTTTTT. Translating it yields CASSLAGGTGELFF.

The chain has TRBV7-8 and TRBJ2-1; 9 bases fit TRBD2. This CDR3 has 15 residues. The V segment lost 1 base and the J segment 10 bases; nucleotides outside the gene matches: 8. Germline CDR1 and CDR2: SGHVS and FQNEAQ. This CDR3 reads CASSLGGSGSDEQFF. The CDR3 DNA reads TGTGCCAGCAGCTTAGGGGGTAGCGGGAGTGACGAGCAGTTCTTC.

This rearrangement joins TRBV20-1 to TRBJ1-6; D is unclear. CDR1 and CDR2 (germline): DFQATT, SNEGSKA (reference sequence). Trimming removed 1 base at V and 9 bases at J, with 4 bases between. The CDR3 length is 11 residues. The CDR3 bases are TGCAGTGCTAGAGTCCGTTCACCCCTCCACTTT. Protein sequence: CSARVRSPLHF.

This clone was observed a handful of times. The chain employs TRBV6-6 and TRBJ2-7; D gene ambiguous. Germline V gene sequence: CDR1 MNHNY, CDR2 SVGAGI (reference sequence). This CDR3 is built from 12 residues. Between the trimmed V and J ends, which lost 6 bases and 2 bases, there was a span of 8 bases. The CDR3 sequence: CASSPVPYEQYF. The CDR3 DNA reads TGTGCCAGCAGCCCGGTCCCCTACGAGCAGTACTTC.

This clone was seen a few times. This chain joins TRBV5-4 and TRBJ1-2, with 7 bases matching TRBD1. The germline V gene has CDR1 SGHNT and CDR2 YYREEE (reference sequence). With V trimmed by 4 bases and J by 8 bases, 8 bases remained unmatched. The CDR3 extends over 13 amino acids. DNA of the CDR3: TGTGCCAGCAGCCGGGACAGTCTAGGGGGCTACACCTTC. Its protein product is CASSRDSLGGYTF.

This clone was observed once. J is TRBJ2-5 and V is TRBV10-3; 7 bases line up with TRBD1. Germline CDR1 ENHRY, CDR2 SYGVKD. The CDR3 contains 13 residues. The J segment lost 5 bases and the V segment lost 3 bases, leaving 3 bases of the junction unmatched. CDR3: CAISEGGGETQYF. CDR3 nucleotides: TGTGCCATCAGTGAAGGGGGCGGGGAGACCCAGTACTTC.

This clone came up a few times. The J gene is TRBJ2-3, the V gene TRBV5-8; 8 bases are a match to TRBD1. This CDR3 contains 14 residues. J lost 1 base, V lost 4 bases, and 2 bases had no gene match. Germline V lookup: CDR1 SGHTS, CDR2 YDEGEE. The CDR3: CASSETGGTDTQYF. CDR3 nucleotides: TGTGCCAGCAGCGAGACAGGGGGCACAGATACGCAGTATTTT.

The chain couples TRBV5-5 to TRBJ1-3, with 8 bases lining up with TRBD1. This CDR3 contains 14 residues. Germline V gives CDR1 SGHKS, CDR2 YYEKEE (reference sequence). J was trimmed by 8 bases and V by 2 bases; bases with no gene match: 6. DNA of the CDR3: TGTGCCAGCAGCTTCTTGGACAGGGTAGACACCATATATTTT. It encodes CASSFLDRVDTIYF.

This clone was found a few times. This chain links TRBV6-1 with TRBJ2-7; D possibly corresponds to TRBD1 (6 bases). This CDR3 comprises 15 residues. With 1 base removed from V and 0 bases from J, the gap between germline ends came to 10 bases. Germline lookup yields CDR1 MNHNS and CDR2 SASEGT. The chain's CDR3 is CASSEDGGASYEQYF. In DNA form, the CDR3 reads TGTGCCAGCAGTGAAGATGGGGGCGCCTCCTACGAGCAGTACTTC.